The rows below give T cell receptor beta chains drawn from one sample of a study of cytomegalovirus exposure and HLA in healthy donors. Sequencing was performed with immunoSEQ multiplex PCR; in TCRdb, only in-frame clones are kept and a portion is missing. The table lists 110,000 to 150,000 clones, around four fifths of them singletons. Sequencing was carried out using PBMCs. These receptors originate from a boy aged 2 to 10 in good health and CMV-seronegative. CDR3s include the opening cysteine and the closing phenylalanine or tryptophan. The order of the fields is D gene, V gene, J gene, clone size, CDR3 protein, CDR3 DNA. The D gene is left open where the match is weak. Not every row has a clone size; where given, it reads once, few, many or a size class.

d_call: TRBD1; v_call: TRBV19; j_call: TRBJ2-1; clone_size: NA; cdr3_aa: CASSIDPGQGKFF; cdr3_nt: TGTGCCAGTAGTATAGACCCGGGACAGGGGAAGTTCTTC
d_call: NA; v_call: TRBV27; j_call: TRBJ2-7; clone_size: NA; cdr3_aa: CASSRNPGQVHYEQYF; cdr3_nt: TGTGCCAGCAGTCGAAATCCGGGACAAGTTCACTACGAGCAGTACTTC
d_call: NA; v_call: TRBV5-4; j_call: TRBJ2-1; clone_size: NA; cdr3_aa: CASSGRVHEQFF; cdr3_nt: TGTGCCAGCAGCGGTAGAGTTCATGAGCAGTTCTTC
d_call: TRBD1; v_call: TRBV7-9; j_call: TRBJ1-1; clone_size: NA; cdr3_aa: CASSLATGGPEAFF; cdr3_nt: TGTGCCAGCAGCTTAGCGACAGGGGGTCCTGAAGCTTTCTTT
d_call: TRBD1; v_call: TRBV5-1; j_call: TRBJ1-2; clone_size: NA; cdr3_aa: CASSSGQGIPYGYTF; cdr3_nt: TGCGCCAGCAGCTCGGGACAGGGGATCCCCTATGGCTACACCTTC
d_call: NA; v_call: TRBV27; j_call: TRBJ2-7; clone_size: NA; cdr3_aa: CASNSLGRTPYEQYF; cdr3_nt: TGTGCCAGCAATTCCCTGGGGCGGACACCTTACGAGCAGTACTTC
d_call: NA; v_call: TRBV7-3; j_call: TRBJ1-1; clone_size: NA; cdr3_aa: CASSLRASSLGMEKTFLNTEAFF; cdr3_nt: TGTGCCAGCAGCTTAAGGGCATCGTCCCTCGGCATGGAAAAAACTTTCCTAAACACTGAAGCTTTCTTT
d_call: NA; v_call: TRBV7-3; j_call: TRBJ2-7; clone_size: NA; cdr3_aa: CASSPTRTSPYEQYF; cdr3_nt: TGTGCCAGCAGCCCGACGCGGACATCCCCCTACGAGCAGTACTTC
d_call: NA; v_call: TRBV12-2; j_call: TRBJ1-1; clone_size: NA; cdr3_aa: CASRLTGGFGTEAFF; cdr3_nt: TGTGCAAGTCGCCTAACAGGAGGGTTTGGGACTGAAGCTTTCTTT
d_call: TRBD1; v_call: TRBV27; j_call: TRBJ1-1; clone_size: few; cdr3_aa: CASSLRTGLMNTEAFF; cdr3_nt: TGTGCCAGCAGTTTACGGACAGGGCTGATGAACACTGAAGCTTTCTTT